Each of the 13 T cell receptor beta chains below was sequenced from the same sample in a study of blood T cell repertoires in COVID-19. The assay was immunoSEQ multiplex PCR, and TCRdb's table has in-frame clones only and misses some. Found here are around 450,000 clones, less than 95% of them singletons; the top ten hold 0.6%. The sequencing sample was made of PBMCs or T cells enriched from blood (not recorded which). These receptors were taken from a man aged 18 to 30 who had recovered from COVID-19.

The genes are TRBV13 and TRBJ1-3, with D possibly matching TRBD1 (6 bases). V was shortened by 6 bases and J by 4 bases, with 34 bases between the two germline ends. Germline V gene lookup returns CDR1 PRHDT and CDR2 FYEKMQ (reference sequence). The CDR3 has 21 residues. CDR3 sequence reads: CASRNRGNTNLEKRKGNTIYF. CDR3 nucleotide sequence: TGTGCCAGCAGGAATAGGGGGAACACCAATCTCGAAAAGAGAAAAGGAAACACCATATATTTT.

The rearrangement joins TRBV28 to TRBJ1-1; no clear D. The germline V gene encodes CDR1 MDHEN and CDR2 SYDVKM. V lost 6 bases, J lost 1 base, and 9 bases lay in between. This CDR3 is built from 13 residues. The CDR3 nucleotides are TGTGCCAGCAGCCCTCTACGGAACACTGAAGCTTTCTTT. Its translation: CASSPLRNTEAFF.

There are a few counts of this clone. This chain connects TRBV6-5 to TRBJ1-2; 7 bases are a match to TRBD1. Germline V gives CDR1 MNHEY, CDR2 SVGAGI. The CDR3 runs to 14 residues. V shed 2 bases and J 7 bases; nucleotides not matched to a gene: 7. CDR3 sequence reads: CASSYRRQGGGYTF. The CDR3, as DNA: TGTGCCAGCAGTTACCGGCGACAGGGCGGTGGCTACACCTTC.

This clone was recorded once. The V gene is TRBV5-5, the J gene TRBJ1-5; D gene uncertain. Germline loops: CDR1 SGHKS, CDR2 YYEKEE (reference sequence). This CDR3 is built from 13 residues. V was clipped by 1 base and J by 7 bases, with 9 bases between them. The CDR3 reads CASSLRLRQPQHF. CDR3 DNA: TGTGCCAGCAGCTTGCGGTTGCGCCAGCCCCAGCATTTT.

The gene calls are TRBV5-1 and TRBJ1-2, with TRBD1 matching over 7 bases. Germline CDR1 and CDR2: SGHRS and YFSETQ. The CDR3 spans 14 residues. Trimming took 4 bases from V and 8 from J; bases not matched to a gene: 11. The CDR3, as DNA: TGCGCCAGCAGCCCTATTAATACAGGGGACGGCTACACCTTC. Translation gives CASSPINTGDGYTF.

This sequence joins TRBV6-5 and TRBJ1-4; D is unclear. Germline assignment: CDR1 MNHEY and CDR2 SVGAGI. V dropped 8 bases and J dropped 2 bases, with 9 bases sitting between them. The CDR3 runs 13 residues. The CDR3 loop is CASGRGTNEKLFF. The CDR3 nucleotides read TGTGCCAGCGGGAGAGGCACTAATGAAAAACTGTTTTTT.

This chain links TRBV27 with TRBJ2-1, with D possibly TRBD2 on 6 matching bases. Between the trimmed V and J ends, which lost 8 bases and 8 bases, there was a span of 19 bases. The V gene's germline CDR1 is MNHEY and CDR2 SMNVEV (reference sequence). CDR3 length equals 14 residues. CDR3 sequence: CASRDSSFRDEQFF. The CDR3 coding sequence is TGTGCCAGCCGGGACTCGAGCTTCAGGGATGAGCAGTTCTTC.

CDR3 sequence: CSVEVRDLADEQFF. For the CDR3, the DNA is TGCAGCGTTGAAGTTAGGGACCTAGCGGATGAGCAGTTCTTC. This rearrangement joins TRBV29-1 to TRBJ2-1, with 7 bases fitting TRBD2. Germline CDR1 SQVTM, CDR2 ANQGSEA. This CDR3 has 14 amino acids. The trim removed 1 base at V and 8 bases at J, leaving 8 bases unmatched.

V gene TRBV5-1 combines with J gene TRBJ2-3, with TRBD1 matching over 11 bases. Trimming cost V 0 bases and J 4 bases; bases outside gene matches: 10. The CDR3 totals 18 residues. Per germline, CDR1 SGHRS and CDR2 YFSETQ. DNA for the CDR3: TGCGCCAGCAGCTTGGCCCTAACCCCGGGACAGGGGGCAGATACGCAGTATTTT. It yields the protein CASSLALTPGQGADTQYF. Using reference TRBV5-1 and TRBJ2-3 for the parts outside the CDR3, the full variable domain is KAGVTQTPRYLIKTRGQQVTLSCSPISGHRSVSWYQQTPGQGLQFLFEYFSETQRNKGNFPGRFSGRQFSNSRSEMNVSTLELGDSALYLCASSLALTPGQGADTQYFGPGTRLTVL.

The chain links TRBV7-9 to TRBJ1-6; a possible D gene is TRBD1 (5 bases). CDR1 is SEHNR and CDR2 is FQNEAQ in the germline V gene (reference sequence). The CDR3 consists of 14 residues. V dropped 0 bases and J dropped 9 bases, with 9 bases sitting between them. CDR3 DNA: TGTGCCAGCAGCTTAGCCAGGGTGGGTTCACCCCTCCACTTT. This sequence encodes CASSLARVGSPLHF.

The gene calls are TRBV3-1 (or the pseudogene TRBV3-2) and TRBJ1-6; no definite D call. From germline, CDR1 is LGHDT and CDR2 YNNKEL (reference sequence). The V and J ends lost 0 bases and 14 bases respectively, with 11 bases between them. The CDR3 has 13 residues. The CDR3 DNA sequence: TGTGCCAGCAGCCAAGATTTTGGTCGGTCCCTCCACTTT. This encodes CASSQDFGRSLHF.

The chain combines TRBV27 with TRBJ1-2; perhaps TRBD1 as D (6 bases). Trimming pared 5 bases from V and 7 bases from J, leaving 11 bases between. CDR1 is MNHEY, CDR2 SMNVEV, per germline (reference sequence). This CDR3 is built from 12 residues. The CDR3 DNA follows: TGTGCCAGCAGTCCGAACAGGGTTGGCTACACCTTC. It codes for CASSPNRVGYTF.

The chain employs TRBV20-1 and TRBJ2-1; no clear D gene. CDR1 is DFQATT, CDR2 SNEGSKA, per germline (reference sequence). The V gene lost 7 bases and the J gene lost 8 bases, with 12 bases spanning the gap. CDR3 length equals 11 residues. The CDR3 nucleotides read TGCAGTGTCAAGGAGTTGGATGAGCAGTTCTTC. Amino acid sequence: CSVKELDEQFF.